These T cell receptor beta chains were read from a single sample in a study of cytomegalovirus exposure and HLA in healthy donors. The assay was immunoSEQ multiplex PCR, and TCRdb's table has in-frame clones only and misses some. The repertoire consists of around 99,000 clones, with roughly 67% occurring once and the leading ten covering roughly 8%. Material for sequencing was PBMCs. The receptors shown here come from a man aged 40-49 years in good health and CMV-seronegative. CDR3s include the opening cysteine and the closing phenylalanine or tryptophan. The order of the fields is CDR3 length, V gene, clone size, D gene, J gene, CDR3 DNA, CDR3 protein. The D gene is left open where the match is weak. Size is stated for part of the rows, as once, few or many counts, or as a class when the clone is expanded.

16	TRBV5-6	.	TRBD2	TRBJ2-5	TGTGCCAGCAGCTTCGGACTAGCGGGGGGCCATGAGACCCAGTACTTC	CASSFGLAGGHETQYF
18	TRBV27	.	.	TRBJ2-5	TGTGCCAGCAGTTCAATAACGACCGGTGGGGCGGTTTTAGAGACCCAGTACTTC	CASSSITTGGAVLETQYF
13	TRBV29-1	.	.	TRBJ2-2	TGCAGCGTCTGGACCCCCAGCGGCGGGGAGCTGTTTTTT	CSVWTPSGGELFF
15	TRBV7-2	.	TRBD1	TRBJ1-6	TGTGCCAGCAGCTTAGTGGACAGGAGGAATTCACCCCTCCACTTT	CASSLVDRRNSPLHF
17	TRBV7-2	.	TRBD1	TRBJ2-1	TGTGCCAGCAGCTTAGTAGGGGGCCTGAGCTCCTACAATGAGCAGTTCTTC	CASSLVGGLSSYNEQFF
14	TRBV14	.	.	TRBJ1-6	TGTGCCAGCAGCCAGACCGGGGCGGGGTCACCCCTCCACTTT	CASSQTGAGSPLHF
16	TRBV7-9	.	TRBD2	TRBJ2-3	TGTTCCAGCAGCTTGGGACTAGCCGGAGGTACAGATACGCAGTATTTT	CSSSLGLAGGTDTQYF
14	TRBV7-9	.	.	TRBJ1-1	TGTGCCAGCAGCCACGAGACAGGTGGCACTGAAGCTTTCTTT	CASSHETGGTEAFF
13	TRBV6-5	.	.	TRBJ1-4	TGTGCCAGCAGTTTATCGGGGGGGGAAAAACTGTTTTTT	CASSLSGGEKLFF
15	TRBV2	once	.	TRBJ1-5	TGTGCCAGCAGAATATCTAGGGGGGGGAATCAGCCCCAGCATTTT	CASRISRGGNQPQHF
15	TRBV27	.	.	TRBJ1-5	TGTGCCACCCAATTGACAGCTAATAGCAATCAGCCCCAGCATTTT	CATQLTANSNQPQHF
15	TRBV7-2	.	TRBD1	TRBJ2-5	TGTGCCAGCAGCCCGCGGACAGGGGGCACGGAGACCCAGTACTTC	CASSPRTGGTETQYF
14	TRBV7-6	.	TRBD1	TRBJ1-2	TGTGCCAGCAGCCCAGGGACAGGGAGCTATGGCTACACCTTC	CASSPGTGSYGYTF
15	TRBV5-5	.	TRBD1	TRBJ1-4	TGTGCCAGCAGCCCCGGACAGGGGGCGAGGGAAAAACTGTTTTTT	CASSPGQGAREKLFF
17	TRBV2	.	TRBD2	TRBJ2-5	TGTGCCAGCAGGACGACGAGACTAGCGGGGGAGGGGGAGACCCAGTACTTC	CASRTTRLAGEGETQYF
14	TRBV30	.	TRBD1	TRBJ1-4	TGTGCCTGGAATCAGTACAGGGGGGACGAAAAACTGTTTTTT	CAWNQYRGDEKLFF
12	TRBV2	.	.	TRBJ1-3	TGTGCCATCCGGGACTCTGGAAACACCATATATTTT	CAIRDSGNTIYF
12	TRBV25-1	.	.	TRBJ1-5	TGTGCCAGCAGAAACGGGGATCAGCCCCAGCATTTT	CASRNGDQPQHF
16	TRBV11-1	once	.	TRBJ2-2	TGTGCCAGCAGCTTAAATGCCGCAGGGCTTCCCGGGGAGCTGTTTTTT	CASSLNAAGLPGELFF
15	TRBV19	.	TRBD1	TRBJ1-6	TGTGCCCCCCAGGGTGTGCAGGGGGCCAATTCACCCCTCCACTTT	CAPQGVQGANSPLHF
13	TRBV5-1	.	.	TRBJ1-1	TGCGCCAGCAGCTCACAGAGAAACACTGAAGCTTTCTTT	CASSSQRNTEAFF
15	TRBV11-2	.	TRBD1	TRBJ1-2	TGTGCCAGCAGCTTAGAGACAGGGGGCGACTATGGCTACACCTTC	CASSLETGGDYGYTF
14	TRBV10-3	medium-sized	.	TRBJ1-5	TGTGCCATCAGTGAGTCATGGGGAGGCCAGCCCCAGCATTTT	CAISESWGGQPQHF
13	TRBV5-1	.	TRBD1	TRBJ2-7	TGCGCCAGCAGCAGGGACAGATCCTACGAGCAGTACTTC	CASSRDRSYEQYF
16	TRBV27	once	TRBD1	TRBJ1-6	TGTGCCAGCGGTCGGACAGGGGGCGTCGATAATTCACCCCTCCACTTT	CASGRTGGVDNSPLHF
13	TRBV6-5	.	TRBD1	TRBJ1-2	TGTGCCAGCAGTTATCAGGGGGCGCAGGGCTACACCTTC	CASSYQGAQGYTF
15	TRBV6-6	few	TRBD1	TRBJ2-5	TGTGCCAGCAGTTACGACAGGGGAATCCAAGAGACCCAGTACTTC	CASSYDRGIQETQYF
12	TRBV19	few	.	TRBJ1-1	TGTGCCACATCATCCGGACAGTTTGAAGCTTTCTTT	CATSSGQFEAFF
14	TRBV19	.	.	TRBJ2-7	TGTGCCAGTAGAAACTCAGGGGGGAGGAACGAGCAGTACTTC	CASRNSGGRNEQYF
16	TRBV5-5	.	TRBD1	TRBJ2-3	TGTGCCAGCAGCCCGGAGGGACAGGGAACGACAGATACGCAGTATTTT	CASSPEGQGTTDTQYF
15	TRBV19	.	.	TRBJ2-4	TGTGCCAGTAGTACCGGGGGACCCGCCAAAAACATTCAGTACTTC	CASSTGGPAKNIQYF
13	TRBV7-2	.	.	TRBJ1-1	TGTGCCAGCAGCTCAAGACGGGTCGCTGAAGCTTTCTTT	CASSSRRVAEAFF
14	TRBV10-3	.	.	TRBJ2-2	TGTGCCATCAGTGAAAGGGAGGCCACCGGGGAGCTGTTTTTT	CAISEREATGELFF
16	TRBV5-1	.	TRBD1	TRBJ2-7	TGCGCCAGCAGCTTCAAGACAGGGTGGGGATCAAGCGAGCAGTACTTC	CASSFKTGWGSSEQYF
14	TRBV5-1	.	.	TRBJ2-1	TGCGCCAGCAGCCTGGGGACACTTATAAATGAGCAGTTCTTC	CASSLGTLINEQFF
16	TRBV4-1	.	TRBD1	TRBJ2-2	TGCGCCAGCAGCCACCGGGACAGGGGGAACACCGGGGAGCTGTTTTTT	CASSHRDRGNTGELFF